This TCR beta chain was observed in a study of blood T cells in healthy people across ages. CDR1 and CDR2 (germline): SNHLY, FYNNEI. The CDR3 extends over 15 amino acids. The donors, all healthy, were Caucasians living in Russia, aged 6 to 90. The study's findings and limits: Unsorted PBMCs ruled out conclusive naive versus antigen-experienced comparison. Whereas aged donors had fewer naive CD4+ cells, long-lived donors had more of them and higher diversity.

Details on this clonotype: Its specificity is not known.

The authors ran a second PCR of about 6 to 11 cycles using a sample-barcoded 5' primer and a J-beta primer mix. Each cDNA molecule carried a tag from a template-switch adaptor that contained 12 random nucleotides. TCRdb ran MiXCR on the 5' RACE reads and lists one entry per CDR3 protein. The data show about 1,500,000 distinct CDR3 sequences, roughly 27% seen once. Sequences were obtained from blood. The J gene is TRBJ2-1, the V gene TRBV2; tentative D call: TRBD2 (5 bases). The DNA end lines up better with TRBJ2-7; the J call may be wrong. The TCR was taken from a woman aged 25 to 39 in good health. The CDR3 DNA sequence: TGTGCCAGCAGTGAAGTCAGACTATCCTACAATGAGCAGTACTTC. This encodes CASSEVRLSYNEQYF.